This TCR beta chain was documented in a study of control samples from healthy donors and cancer patients. Profiling relied on immunoSEQ multiplex PCR, and the TCRdb table lists in-frame clones only, not all of them. Of some 57,000 clones in the sample, 95% to 96% are singletons; the top ten hold approximately 1.9%. The specimen was blood. The sequence was collected from a woman in her 30s in good health.

CDR3 bases: TGTGCCAGCAGTTCTCGGACTAGCGGGATGGGTAGCACAGATACGCAGTATTTT. Residues: CASSSRTSGMGSTDTQYF. V is TRBV27 and J is TRBJ2-3; 12 bases map to TRBD2. The CDR3 loop spans 18 amino acids. Germline V gene lookup returns CDR1 MNHEY and CDR2 SMNVEV (reference sequence). V gave up 4 bases and J gave up 0 bases; unmatched junction bases: 8.